This entry lists 16 T cell receptor beta chains sequenced from one sample in a study of T cell clonotyping in hematopoietic cell transplantation. This table comes from immunoSEQ multiplex PCR, and its TCRdb copy is limited to in-frame clones, with some not included. This sample has roughly 18,000 clones, with roughly 82% found just once. The time point was: recipient sample about 28 days before transplant, after cytoreduction. Sequencing was performed on peripheral blood mononuclear cells, taken before stem cell transplant. The receptors shown here come from a man in his fifties with acute myeloid leukemia. Some clones in this sample may be carry-over from other donors' samples.

The CDR3 region has the DNA TGTGCCAGCAGTTTACCCCCCGGGGGAGGGAATTCACCCCTCCACTTT. It encodes CASSLPPGGGNSPLHF. The chain combines TRBV28 with TRBJ1-6; maybe TRBD1 (5 bases). The V gene lost 2 bases and the J gene lost 7 bases, with 15 bases spanning the gap. Germline CDR1 reads MDHEN; CDR2 reads SYDVKM. This CDR3 comprises 16 residues.

This CDR3 reads CASSEASGVSTDTQYF. The CDR3 DNA follows: TGTGCCAGCAGCGAGGCTAGCGGGGTGAGCACAGATACGCAGTATTTT. The chain carries TRBV9 and TRBJ2-3; 9 bases are shared with TRBD2. The germline gives CDR1 SGDLS, CDR2 YYNGEE. The CDR3 consists of 16 residues. V dropped 3 bases and J dropped 0; count of bases not matched to a gene: 5.

The chain is built from TRBV7-6 and TRBJ1-4; 10 positions agree with TRBD1. The length of the CDR3 is 15 residues. Germline-derived CDR1 and CDR2 are SGHVS and FNYEAQ. With V trimmed by 4 bases and J by 7 bases, 6 bases remained unmatched. DNA for the CDR3: TGTGCCAGCAGCTCGGCGGGGACAGGGGCTGAAAAACTGTTTTTT. It yields the protein CASSSAGTGAEKLFF.

The V and J genes are TRBV19 and TRBJ1-2; no reliable D call. CDR3 length: 13 amino acids. Trimming took 5 bases from V and 7 from J, leaving 14 bases between them. CDR1 and CDR2 (germline): LNHDA, SQIVND (reference sequence). CDR3 amino acids: CASSPMRVAGYTF. The CDR3 coding sequence is TGTGCCAGTAGTCCTATGAGGGTCGCTGGCTACACCTTC.

This chain joins TRBV6-1 and TRBJ2-3; 12 bases map to TRBD1. V lost 11 bases to trimming and J lost 5 bases; unmatched junction nucleotides: 8. Germline V gene data show CDR1 as MNHNS and CDR2 as SASEGT. The CDR3 runs to 14 residues. CDR3 loop: CAASGQGAEDTQYF. CDR3 bases: TGTGCCGCTTCGGGACAGGGGGCTGAAGATACGCAGTATTTT.

The V and J genes are TRBV5-1 and TRBJ1-1; 8 bases align to TRBD1. Trimming at V came to 3 bases and at J to 4 bases, leaving 17 bases not matched to a gene. The CDR3 sequence is 18 residues long. Germline CDR1 is SGHRS and CDR2 is YFSETQ. In DNA form, the CDR3 reads TGCGCCAGCAGCTCCCTGTATTATGTGGACAGGGTAGTCACTGAAGCTTTCTTT. Translation gives CASSSLYYVDRVVTEAFF.

The CDR3 DNA sequence: TGTGCCAGCAGCCGCCTGGGACAGGGGGATAGTTCACCCCTCCACTTT. It yields the protein CASSRLGQGDSSPLHF. The chain combines TRBV4-2 with TRBJ1-6; TRBD1 matches at 11 bases. Per germline, CDR1 LGHNA and CDR2 YNFKEQ. Losses at the gene ends were 4 bases for V and 9 bases for J; bases not matched to a gene: 8. The CDR3 runs 16 residues.

CDR3 DNA: TGTGCCAGCAGCGAAGGGACGAACTATGGCTACACCTTC. Translated, it gives CASSEGTNYGYTF. V gene TRBV7-8 combines with J gene TRBJ1-2; D is possibly TRBD1 (5 bases). This CDR3 region has 13 residues. From germline, CDR1 is SGHVS and CDR2 FQNEAQ. The germline V and J ends were trimmed by 5 bases and 2 bases, with 9 bases remaining between them. Using reference TRBV7-8 and TRBJ1-2 for the parts outside the CDR3, the full variable domain is GAGVSQSPRYKVAKRGQDVALRCDPISGHVSLFWYQQALGQGPEFLTYFQNEAQLDKSGLPSDRFFAERPEGSVSTLKIQRTQQEDSAVYLCASSEGTNYGYTFGSGTRLTVV.

The rearrangement joins TRBV5-5 to TRBJ1-5; D is ambiguous. The CDR3 consists of 15 residues. Deletions cut 0 bases from V and 0 bases from J, with 7 bases between. Germline assignment: CDR1 SGHKS and CDR2 YYEKEE (reference sequence). The CDR3 DNA follows: TGTGCCAGCAGCTTGGAGGTCTATAGCAATCAGCCCCAGCATTTT. Amino acid sequence: CASSLEVYSNQPQHF.

This rearrangement joins TRBV4-2 to TRBJ2-1, with D maybe TRBD2 (5 bases). Trimming took 0 bases from V and 0 from J, leaving 15 bases between them. Germline V gene lookup returns CDR1 LGHNA and CDR2 YNFKEQ. The CDR3 length is 18 residues. For the CDR3, the DNA is TGTGCCAGCAGCCAAGATGCTAGCCTCAGAAGCTCCTACAATGAGCAGTTCTTC. It encodes CASSQDASLRSSYNEQFF.

The chain employs TRBV5-6 and TRBJ1-2, with a possible D match to TRBD1 (6 bases). Germline CDR1 reads SGHDT; CDR2 reads YYEEEE. This CDR3 is built from 16 residues. V lost 1 base and J lost 4, with 17 bases in between. The CDR3 reads CASSLYWGATSYGYTF. The CDR3 nucleotides read TGTGCCAGCAGCTTGTATTGGGGGGCAACTAGCTATGGCTACACCTTC.

This rearrangement joins TRBV4-3 to TRBJ1-1; D uncertain. Germline V CDR1 and CDR2: LGHNA, YSLEER. Trimming stripped 1 base from V and 9 bases from J, with 9 bases between. This CDR3 region has 12 residues. In DNA, the CDR3 is TGCGCCAGCAGCCAAGGGTGGGATAAAGCTTTCTTT. This sequence encodes CASSQGWDKAFF.

This chain uses TRBV2 with TRBJ1-6; D unresolved. The CDR3 covers 13 residues. Germline-derived CDR1 and CDR2 are SNHLY and FYNNEI. V lost 4 bases to trimming and J lost 12 bases, with 13 bases between them. The CDR3 region is CASSAALTLPLHF. CDR3 sequence (DNA): TGTGCCAGCAGTGCCGCCCTTACCCTACCCCTCCACTTT.

The chain uses TRBV9 and TRBJ2-2, with D possibly being TRBD1 (7 bases). CDR3 length equals 15 residues. V gave up 0 bases and J gave up 5 bases, with 11 bases separating them. Germline CDR1 is SGDLS and CDR2 is YYNGEE. CDR3 DNA: TGTGCCAGCAGCGTAGGGGCAGGGGGGACCGGGGAGCTGTTTTTT. Encoded protein: CASSVGAGGTGELFF.

The chain uses TRBV6-5 and TRBJ2-7; D perhaps matches TRBD1 (6 bases). The CDR3 has 14 residues. CDR1 MNHEY and CDR2 SVGAGI come from the germline V gene. The V gene lost 0 bases and the J gene lost 2 bases, with 8 bases spanning the gap. As DNA, the CDR3 is TGTGCCAGCAGTTACTCGCGGACAGCCTACGAGCAGTACTTC. This encodes CASSYSRTAYEQYF.

V usage is TRBV15 and J usage is TRBJ1-1; D gene unclear. CDR1 LNHNV and CDR2 YYDKDF come from the germline V gene (reference sequence). The CDR3 is 14 residues long. V lost 5 bases to trimming and J lost 1 base, with 11 bases between them. Here the CDR3 DNA reads TGTGCCACCAGCGGCTATGCCCGGAACACTGAAGCTTTCTTT. It is translated as CATSGYARNTEAFF.